The following is a T cell receptor (beta chain) sequence with its context. TCRdb processed the RT-PCR reads anew with MiXCR; each CDR3 protein has one entry. The table has 200,000 to 250,000 distinct CDR3 sequences, roughly an eighth seen once. V dropped 5 bases and J dropped 6 bases, with 13 bases sitting between them. Germline lookup yields CDR1 MNHNS and CDR2 SASEGT. The CDR3 runs 13 residues. This sample was included in a study of patients and donors after allogeneic stem cell transplantation. The chain employs TRBV6-1 and TRBJ1-1; D is undetermined. The TCR originated in a human donor who was either an allogeneic HSCT recipient or a stem cell or donor lymphocyte infusion donor (not recorded which). It is not recorded whose cells these are; they may come from a transplant donor. Sample: blood, either unsorted or a sorted T cell fraction (not recorded which). The CDR3 region is CASSPVPRAEAFF. The CDR3 region has the DNA TGTGCCAGCAGTCCTGTCCCGAGGGCTGAAGCTTTCTTT.